The 21 T cell receptor beta chains in this list originate from one sample, sequenced in a study of CD8 T cells in ankylosing spondylitis. A single record per CDR3 protein comes from TCRdb applying MiXCR to the 5' RACE reads. Of some 46,000 distinct CDR3 sequences in the sample, 9.5% to 12% are singletons; the top ten hold around 1.5%. The sequencing input was blood, either unsorted or a sorted T cell fraction (not recorded which). These receptor sequences come from a male donor with ankylosing spondylitis or in good health (not recorded which).

The table lists this clonotype with many counts. The gene calls are TRBV6-6 and TRBJ1-2; D ambiguous. The ends were cut back, 5 bases at V and 14 bases at J, with 9 bases in the middle. Germline CDR1 and CDR2: MNHNY and SVGAGI (reference sequence). The CDR3 length is 9 residues. The CDR3 DNA reads TGTGCCAGCAGTCCCATGGTTACCTTC. It is translated as CASSPMVTF.

By share, this clonotype counts as medium-sized. The chain employs TRBV6-5 and TRBJ1-6, with D tentatively TRBD1 (6 bases). Germline V gene lookup returns CDR1 MNHEY and CDR2 SVGAGI. The CDR3 is 16 amino acids. V lost 4 bases, J lost 10 bases, and 20 bases lay in between. The CDR3 DNA reads as TGTGCCAGCAGTTGGGGGACATCTGGGCGGCCGTCACCCCTCCACTTT. Protein: CASSWGTSGRPSPLHF.

This clonotype was recorded at least ten times. The rearrangement links TRBV19 to TRBJ1-5; 12 bases fit TRBD1. There are 15 residues in the CDR3. CDR1 is LNHDA and CDR2 is SQIVND in the germline V gene (reference sequence). V dropped 6 bases and J dropped 5; count of bases not matched to a gene: 5. CDR3 sequence: CASSGTGGRYQPQHF. The CDR3, as DNA: TGTGCCAGTAGCGGGACAGGGGGCCGTTATCAGCCCCAGCATTTT.

This clonotype occurred a few times. The rearrangement joins TRBV5-1 to TRBJ1-5; 11 positions match TRBD1. The CDR3 covers 15 residues. Germline V gene data show CDR1 as SGHRS and CDR2 as YFSETQ. V trimming: 4 bases; J trimming: 5 bases; junction bases outside the gene matches: 5. CDR3 amino acids: CASSPGQGAYQPQHF. The CDR3 DNA reads as TGCGCCAGCAGCCCCGGACAGGGGGCTTATCAGCCCCAGCATTTT.

This clonotype has a count of ten or more. This sequence joins TRBV6-5 and TRBJ2-1; 11 bases are shared with TRBD2. The CDR3 sequence is 17 residues long. The junction had 3 bases not matched to a gene; V was cut back by 2 bases and J by 0 bases. In germline, CDR1 is MNHEY, CDR2 SVGAGI. DNA for the CDR3: TGTGCCAGCAGTTACCTTAGCGGGGGGGCCTCCTACAATGAGCAGTTCTTC. The encoded protein is CASSYLSGGASYNEQFF.

This clonotype has a count of ten or more. V usage is TRBV5-1 and J usage is TRBJ1-1, with 7 bases lining up with TRBD1. After removal of 1 base from V and 5 bases from J, the junction contained 5 bases not matched to a gene. The CDR3 spans 14 residues. In germline, CDR1 is SGHRS, CDR2 YFSETQ. CDR3 amino acids: CASSLNAGGTEAFF. The CDR3 coding sequence is TGCGCCAGCAGCTTGAACGCAGGGGGGACTGAAGCTTTCTTT.

This clonotype was seen many times. This chain connects TRBV29-1 to TRBJ1-4; TRBD1 agrees at 11 bases. The germline gives CDR1 SQVTM, CDR2 ANQGSEA. This CDR3 contains 13 residues. J gave up 7 bases and V 6 bases, and 4 bases lay outside the gene matches. This chain's CDR3 is CSVRTGGIEKLFF. CDR3 coding DNA: TGCAGCGTCAGGACAGGGGGCATTGAAAAACTGTTTTTT. Based on the CDR3 plus reference TRBV29-1 and TRBJ1-4, the full variable domain is SAVISQKPSRDICQRGTSLTIQCQVDSQVTMMFWYRQQPGQSLTLIATANQGSEATYESGFVIDKFPISRPNLTFSTLTVSNMSPEDSSIYLCSVRTGGIEKLFFGSGTQLSVL.

This clonotype was observed many times. The chain carries TRBV5-1 and TRBJ1-4; D not resolved. Germline V gene sequence: CDR1 SGHRS, CDR2 YFSETQ. V was cut by 0 bases and J by 4 bases, with 10 bases left in between. The length of the CDR3 is 15 residues. CDR3 nucleotide sequence: TGCGCCAGCAGCTTGGAACGGCGGAGTAATGAAAAACTGTTTTTT. As protein: CASSLERRSNEKLFF. The full variable domain, its missing parts supplied by reference TRBV5-1 and TRBJ1-4, is KAGVTQTPRYLIKTRGQQVTLSCSPISGHRSVSWYQQTPGQGLQFLFEYFSETQRNKGNFPGRFSGRQFSNSRSEMNVSTLELGDSALYLCASSLERRSNEKLFFGSGTQLSVL.

J is TRBJ2-6 and V is TRBV25-1; no clear D. Trimming stripped 8 bases from V and 1 base from J, with 12 bases between. The CDR3 has 15 amino acids. Germline V lookup: CDR1 MGHDK, CDR2 SYGVNS. The CDR3 coding sequence is TGTGCCAGCCGTACCAGTTTTTCTGGGGCCAACGTCCTGACTTTC. Translation gives CASRTSFSGANVLTF. The variable domain in full, with the rest retrieved from reference TRBV25-1 and TRBJ2-6, is EADIYQTPRYLVIGTGKKITLECSQTMGHDKMYWYQQDPGMELHLIHYSYGVNSTEKGDLSSESTVSRIRTEHFPLTLESARPSHTSQYLCASRTSFSGANVLTFGAGSRLTVL.

In its sample, this clonotype was seen a few times. The J gene is TRBJ2-5, the V gene TRBV5-1; 10 bases agree with TRBD2. The CDR3 totals 17 residues. With V trimmed by 1 base and J by 5 bases, 11 bases remained unmatched. Germline loops: CDR1 SGHRS, CDR2 YFSETQ. CDR3 in amino acids: CASSLMTSGLRRETQYF. The CDR3 DNA follows: TGCGCCAGCAGCTTGATGACTAGCGGGCTGAGAAGGGAGACCCAGTACTTC.

At least ten counts were recorded for this clonotype. J is TRBJ2-6 and V is TRBV5-5; no definite D call. Trimming shortened V by 4 bases and J by 0 bases, and 11 bases separated the two germline ends. CDR3 size: 16 residues. Per germline, CDR1 SGHKS and CDR2 YYEKEE (reference sequence). This CDR3 is CASSVTIFSGANVLTF. CDR3 in DNA: TGTGCCAGCAGCGTCACTATATTCTCTGGGGCCAACGTCCTGACTTTC.

This clonotype has ten or more counts. V gene TRBV20-1 combines with J gene TRBJ2-1, with D hard to call. The length of the CDR3 is 12 residues. CDR1 and CDR2 from the germline V gene are DFQATT and SNEGSKA (reference sequence). Between the trimmed V and J ends, which lost 7 bases and 0 bases, there was a span of 7 bases. The DNA of the CDR3 is TGCAGTGGACGTAGCTCCTACAATGAGCAGTTCTTC. The encoded protein is CSGRSSYNEQFF.

V gene TRBV2 combines with J gene TRBJ2-7; no reliable D call. This CDR3 region has 12 residues. Germline CDR1 and CDR2: SNHLY and FYNNEI. Deletions cut 1 base from V and 2 bases from J, with 3 bases between. In DNA, the CDR3 is TGTGCCAGCAGTGAAGGGCCCTACGAGCAGTACTTC. This gives the protein CASSEGPYEQYF.

This clonotype was detected ten times or more. The chain is built from TRBV20-1 and TRBJ2-2; a possible D gene is TRBD2 (6 bases). The V gene lost 6 bases and the J gene lost 6 bases, with 17 bases spanning the gap. The germline V gene encodes CDR1 DFQATT and CDR2 SNEGSKA (reference sequence). The CDR3 is 14 residues long. The CDR3 DNA follows: TGCAGTGCCAAACCGGGACTCAGCGCCGGGGAGCTGTTTTTT. It specifies CSAKPGLSAGELFF.

V gene TRBV11-2 combines with J gene TRBJ2-7; D gene uncertain. V was clipped by 5 bases and J by 5 bases, with 19 bases between them. Germline CDR1 SGHAT, CDR2 FQNNGV. The CDR3 length is 15 residues. The CDR3 sequence is CASSPSRQFTDEQYF. The CDR3 region has the DNA TGTGCCAGCAGCCCTTCCAGACAATTCACGGACGAGCAGTACTTC.

This clonotype has at least ten counts. The V gene is TRBV5-1, the J gene TRBJ2-5; TRBD1 matches 9 bases. The V gene's germline CDR1 is SGHRS and CDR2 YFSETQ. V was pared by 4 bases and J by 4 bases, with 14 bases of the junction left unmatched. The CDR3 spans 17 residues. CDR3 DNA: TGCGCCAGCAGCCTGCAACCGCCGGGACAGGGAGGAGAGACCCAGTACTTC. This encodes CASSLQPPGQGGETQYF. The variable domain in full, completed from reference TRBV5-1 and TRBJ2-5, reads KAGVTQTPRYLIKTRGQQVTLSCSPISGHRSVSWYQQTPGQGLQFLFEYFSETQRNKGNFPGRFSGRQFSNSRSEMNVSTLELGDSALYLCASSLQPPGQGGETQYFGPGTRLLVL.

The genes are TRBV10-3 and TRBJ2-7; TRBD1 might be the D (6 bases). The CDR3 sequence is 19 residues long. The germline CDR1 and CDR2 sequences are ENHRY and SYGVKD. Trimming stripped 7 bases from V and 0 bases from J, with 28 bases between. The CDR3 nucleotides read TGTGCCATCATGGGAAGTTCGGGACATCAGGCGATAAGCTCCTACGAGCAGTACTTC. Residues: CAIMGSSGHQAISSYEQYF.

The J gene is TRBJ1-1, the V gene TRBV2; no clear D. This CDR3 is 11 amino acids long. Germline lookup yields CDR1 SNHLY and CDR2 FYNNEI. The V and J ends lost 8 bases and 7 bases respectively, with 11 bases between them. CDR3 loop: CASYSSGEAFF. The CDR3 region has the DNA TGTGCCAGCTACTCAAGCGGTGAAGCTTTCTTT.

This clonotype came up many times. The chain uses TRBV5-5 and TRBJ2-7; D call uncertain. The germline V gene encodes CDR1 SGHKS and CDR2 YYEKEE (reference sequence). The CDR3 covers 16 residues. V lost 0 bases, J lost 0 bases, and 13 bases lay in between. CDR3 sequence reads: CASSLADSGFSYEQYF. CDR3 DNA: TGTGCCAGCAGCTTGGCCGATTCAGGATTCTCCTACGAGCAGTACTTC.

The V call is TRBV29-1, the J call TRBJ1-4; D call uncertain. The germline V and J ends were trimmed by 2 bases and 3 bases, with 13 bases remaining between them. From germline, CDR1 is SQVTM and CDR2 ANQGSEA. CDR3 length: 15 amino acids. The CDR3 sequence is CSVELAADSNEKLFF. The CDR3 nucleotides are TGCAGCGTTGAATTGGCGGCGGACTCTAATGAAAAACTGTTTTTT.

This clonotype has ten or more counts. The chain couples TRBV28 to TRBJ1-2, with 9 positions matching TRBD1. The CDR3 covers 13 residues. Unmatched junction bases numbered 6, after V lost 5 bases and J lost 8 bases. In germline, CDR1 is MDHEN, CDR2 SYDVKM. CDR3 coding DNA: TGTGCCAGCAGTGGGGACAGGGTGGAGGGCTACACCTTC. The encoded protein is CASSGDRVEGYTF.